This record looks at one T cell receptor (beta chain) sequence and its context. Its target is not known. Generated by immunoSEQ multiplex PCR, the TCRdb table keeps only in-frame clones and is missing some. Among under 20,000 clones listed, approximately 78% were seen once. This sample stems from a study of CD4 T cells in relation to SARS-CoV-2 and coronaviruses. Overall study context: No peptide or an HIV-1 Nef peptide pool served as negative control.

The unexposed donors gave CD4+ T cells in about 2010-2019, prior to COVID-19. CD4+ T cells were isolated from the cells after 10 days of culture. As cell numbers allowed, unexposed-donor CD4+ T cells faced SARS-CoV-2 S/N and four cold-coronavirus spikes. The CDR3 spans 14 residues. In germline, CDR1 is KGHDR, CDR2 SFDVKD. Trimming stripped 5 bases from V and 9 bases from J, with 16 bases between. The study, taken as a whole, reports: Crossreactive clones expanded significantly less to SARS-CoV-2 than monoreactive clones. Samples before the pandemic and after infection were not matched within any donor.

This receptor was identified in a human donor in good health. The sequencing sample was made of CD4+ T cells from PBMCs, cultured in vitro. This chain connects TRBV24-1 to TRBJ2-1, with a tentative D call TRBD1 (6 bases). CDR3 sequence: CATSGTGIFPEQFF. The CDR3 DNA follows: TGTGCCACCAGTGGAACAGGGATTTTCCCTGAGCAGTTCTTC.